This T cell receptor (beta chain) was observed in a study of cytomegalovirus exposure and HLA in healthy donors. Germline trimming cut 3 bases from V and 8 bases from J; bases unmatched to any gene: 5. Germline CDR1 reads LNHNV; CDR2 reads YYDKDF (reference sequence). The CDR3 consists of 13 residues. Vbeta (60) and Jbeta (13) primers were used in the PCR. Using immunoSEQ multiplex PCR, the repertoire was profiled, and TCRdb retains in-frame clones only, with some absent. In the table there are 75,000 to 95,000 clones, almost 85% of which are singletons. The gene calls are TRBV15 and TRBJ1-2; 8 bases line up with TRBD1. This receptor was identified in a woman aged 18-30 years in good health and CMV-seropositive. The sequenced sample was PBMCs. The CDR3 sequence: CATSRDRDRGYTF. The CDR3 coding sequence is TGTGCCACCAGCAGGGACAGGGATAGGGGCTACACCTTC.